This TCR beta chain was observed in a study of T cell responses to AZD1222 COVID-19 vaccine. The repertoire was sequenced with immunoSEQ multiplex PCR; TCRdb's copy has only in-frame clones and lacks some. The data contain 99,000 or so clones, over 75% of them seen just once; the ten biggest clones take up around 2.3%. This CDR3 spans 14 amino acids. Germline loops: CDR1 SNHLY, CDR2 FYNNEI. V was cut by 1 base and J by 10 bases, with 17 bases left in between. Study observations and caveats: Donors skewed white British and female; clonal diversity was possibly underestimated.

In its sample, this clone was seen a few times. The antigen remains undetermined. Sequencing used peripheral blood, obtained on day 0 of AZD1222 vaccination. The clonotype comes from an adult in good health. The genes are TRBV2 and TRBJ2-7, with D maybe TRBD1 (6 bases). The CDR3 reads CASSEVVYRATQYF. The DNA of the CDR3 is TGTGCCAGCAGTGAAGTAGTTTACAGGGCCACTCAGTACTTC.